A single T cell receptor (beta chain) is shown here with its context. The data derive from a study of blood T cell repertoires in COVID-19. Clones were sequenced by immunoSEQ multiplex PCR, and TCRdb holds only the in-frame ones, with some missing. This sample has about 140,000 clones; 65% to 85% occur once, and the top ten carry around 5%. Germline V gene lookup returns CDR1 SGHAT and CDR2 FQNNGV. The CDR3 length is 17 residues. V lost 1 base and J lost 7; bases outside the gene matches: 5. This receptor was identified in a man aged 65 to 85 who had been exposed to COVID-19. This rearrangement joins TRBV11-2 to TRBJ2-1, with 15 nucleotides matching TRBD2. The sequencing sample was made of PBMCs or T cells enriched from blood (not recorded which). The CDR3 region has the DNA TGTGCCAGCAGCTTAGCTCCCGGGACTAGCGGGAGGAATGAGCAGTTCTTC. It specifies CASSLAPGTSGRNEQFF. The full variable domain, in which reference TRBV11-2 and TRBJ2-1 provide the parts outside the CDR3, is EAGVAQSPRYKIIEKRQSVAFWCNPISGHATLYWYQQILGQGPKLLIQFQNNGVVDDSQLPKDRFSAERLKGVDSTLKIQPAKLEDSAVYLCASSLAPGTSGRNEQFFGPGTRLTVL.